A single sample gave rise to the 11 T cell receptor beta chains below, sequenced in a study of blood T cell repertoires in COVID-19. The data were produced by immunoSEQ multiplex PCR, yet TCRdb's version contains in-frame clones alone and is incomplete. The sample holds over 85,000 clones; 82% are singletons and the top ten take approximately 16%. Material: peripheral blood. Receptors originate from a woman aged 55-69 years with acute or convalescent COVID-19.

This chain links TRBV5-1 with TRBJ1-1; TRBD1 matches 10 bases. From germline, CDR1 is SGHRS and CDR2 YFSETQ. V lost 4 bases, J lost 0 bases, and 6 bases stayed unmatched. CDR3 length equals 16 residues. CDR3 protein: CASSPGTGVLNTEAFF. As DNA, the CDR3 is TGCGCCAGCAGCCCCGGGACAGGGGTTTTGAACACTGAAGCTTTCTTT.

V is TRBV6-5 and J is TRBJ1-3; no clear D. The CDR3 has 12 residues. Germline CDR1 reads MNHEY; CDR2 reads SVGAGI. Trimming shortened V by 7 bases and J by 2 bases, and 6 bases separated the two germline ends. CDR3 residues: CASIGTGNTIYF. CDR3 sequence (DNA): TGTGCCAGCATCGGGACTGGAAACACCATATATTTT.

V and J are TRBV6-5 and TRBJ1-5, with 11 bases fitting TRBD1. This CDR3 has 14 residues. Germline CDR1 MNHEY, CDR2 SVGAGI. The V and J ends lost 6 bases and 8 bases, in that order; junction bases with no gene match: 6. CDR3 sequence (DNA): TGTGCCAGCAGCGGGACAGGGGGTGGGAAGCCCCAGCATTTT. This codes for CASSGTGGGKPQHF.

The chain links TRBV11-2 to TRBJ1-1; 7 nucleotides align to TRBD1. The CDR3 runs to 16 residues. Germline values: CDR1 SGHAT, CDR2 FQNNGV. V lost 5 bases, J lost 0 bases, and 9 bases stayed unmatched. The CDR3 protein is CASSPKTGLLNTEAFF. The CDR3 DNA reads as TGTGCCAGCAGCCCCAAGACAGGGTTGCTGAACACTGAAGCTTTCTTT.

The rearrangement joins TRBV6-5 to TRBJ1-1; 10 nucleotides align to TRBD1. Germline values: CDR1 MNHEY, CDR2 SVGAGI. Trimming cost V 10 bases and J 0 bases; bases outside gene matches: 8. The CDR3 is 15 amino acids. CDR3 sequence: CATQPGQGMNTEAFF. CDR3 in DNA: TGTGCCACCCAACCGGGACAGGGGATGAACACTGAAGCTTTCTTT.

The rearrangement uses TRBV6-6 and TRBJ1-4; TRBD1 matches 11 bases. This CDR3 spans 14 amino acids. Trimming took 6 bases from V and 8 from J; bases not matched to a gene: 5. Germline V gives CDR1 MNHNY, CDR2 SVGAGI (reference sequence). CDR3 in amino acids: CASRSGTGGEKLFF. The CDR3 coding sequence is TGTGCCAGCAGGAGCGGGACAGGGGGAGAAAAACTGTTTTTT.

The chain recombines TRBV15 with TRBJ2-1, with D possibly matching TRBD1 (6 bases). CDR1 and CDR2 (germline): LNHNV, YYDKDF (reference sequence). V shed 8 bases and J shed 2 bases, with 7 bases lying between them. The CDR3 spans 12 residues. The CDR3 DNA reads TGTGCCACCGGGACACCCTACAATGAGCAGTTCTTC. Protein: CATGTPYNEQFF.

The CDR3 here is CATSRDSAGGYEKLFF. Written as DNA, the CDR3 is TGTGCCACCAGCAGAGATTCGGCAGGGGGCTATGAAAAACTGTTTTTT. The V call is TRBV15, the J call TRBJ1-4; 8 bases are a match to TRBD1. The CDR3 spans 16 residues. The germline gives CDR1 LNHNV, CDR2 YYDKDF (reference sequence). Trimming took 0 bases from V and 6 from J; bases not matched to a gene: 6.

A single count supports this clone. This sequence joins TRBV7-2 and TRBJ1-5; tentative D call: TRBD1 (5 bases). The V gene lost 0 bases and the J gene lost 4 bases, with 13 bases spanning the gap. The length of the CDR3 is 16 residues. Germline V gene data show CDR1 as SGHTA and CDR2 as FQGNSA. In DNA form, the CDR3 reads TGTGCCAGCAGCTTAGCGGGACTCCAGAGGAATCAGCCCCAGCATTTT. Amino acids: CASSLAGLQRNQPQHF.

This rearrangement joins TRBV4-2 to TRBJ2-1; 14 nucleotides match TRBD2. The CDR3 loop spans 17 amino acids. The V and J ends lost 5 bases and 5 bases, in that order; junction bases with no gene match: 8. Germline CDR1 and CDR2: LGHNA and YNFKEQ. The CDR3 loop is CASSLTSGGAGHNEQFF. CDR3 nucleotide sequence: TGTGCCAGCAGCTTGACTAGCGGGGGGGCCGGCCACAATGAGCAGTTCTTC.

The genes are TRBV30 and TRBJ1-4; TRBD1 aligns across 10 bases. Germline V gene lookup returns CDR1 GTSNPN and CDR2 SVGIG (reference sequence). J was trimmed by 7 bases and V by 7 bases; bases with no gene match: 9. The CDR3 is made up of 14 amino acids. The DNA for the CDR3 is TGTGCCTACTTCCAGGGACAGGGGTCTGAAAAACTGTTTTTT. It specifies CAYFQGQGSEKLFF.